A selection of T cell receptor beta chains follows, all from one sample in a study of shared clonotypes between healthy human individuals. Repertoires were generated with immunoSEQ multiplex PCR, while TCRdb's copy carries only in-frame clones and drops some. The sample lists about 490,000 clones, 60% to 85% occurring once. Sequenced input: PBMCs. Receptor source: a woman in her thirties or forties in good health. Some clones in this sample may be carry-over from other donors' samples. The CDR3 runs from the conserved cysteine through the conserved F or W. The D gene is left open where the match is weak. Clone size is shown for a subset of rows, as once, few, many or a class of expanded clone.

TRBJ1-5,NA,TRBV10-3,TRBD1,TGTGCCATCAGTGAGGGCAGGGGGCAGGGTCAGCCCCAGCATTTT,CAISEGRGQGQPQHF
TRBJ2-5,NA,TRBV7-2,TRBD1,TGTGCCAGCAGCTTTAGGGGACAGGTACAAGAGACCCAGTACTTC,CASSFRGQVQETQYF
TRBJ2-5,once,TRBV30,NA,TGTGCCTGGGCCAAAGGTTCGGAGACCCAGTACTTC,CAWAKGSETQYF
TRBJ1-1,NA,TRBV2,TRBD1,TGTGCCAGCAGTGATCGACAGGGGGCATGGAACACTGAAGCTTTCTTT,CASSDRQGAWNTEAFF
TRBJ2-2,NA,TRBV5-1,TRBD1,TGCGCCAGCAGCTTACAGGGGGCGGACACCGGGGAGCTGTTTTTT,CASSLQGADTGELFF
TRBJ1-2,NA,TRBV4-1,TRBD1,TGCGCCAGCAGCCAAGATTTCGAAGGGACAGGGCATGGCTACACCTTC,CASSQDFEGTGHGYTF
TRBJ1-5,NA,TRBV2,TRBD1,TGTGCCAGCAGTGAAACAGGGGGGGACCATCAGCCCCAGCATTTT,CASSETGGDHQPQHF
TRBJ2-1,NA,TRBV7-2,TRBD1,TGTGCCAGCACCCTCGGGACAGGGGGATACAATGAGCAGTTCTTC,CASTLGTGGYNEQFF
TRBJ1-2,NA,TRBV9,TRBD1,TGTGCCAGCAGCAGGGACAGCAACTATGGCTACACCTTC,CASSRDSNYGYTF
TRBJ2-5,NA,TRBV30,NA,TGTGCCTGGAGCGGTGGCATGGAGACCCAGTACTTC,CAWSGGMETQYF
TRBJ2-5,NA,TRBV27,NA,TGTGCCAGCAGTTCGAGACTGTACCAAGAGACCCAGTACTTC,CASSSRLYQETQYF
TRBJ2-4,NA,TRBV30,NA,TGTGCCTGGAGTGACACCGGGATAAAAAACATTCAGTACTTC,CAWSDTGIKNIQYF
TRBJ2-7,NA,TRBV30,TRBD2,TGTGCCTGGAGTGTCCGACTAGCGGGAGAGAGGCAGTACTTC,CAWSVRLAGERQYF
TRBJ2-7,NA,TRBV6-1,TRBD1,TGTGCCAGCACTAAGACAGGGGCGGCCTACGAGCAGTACTTC,CASTKTGAAYEQYF
TRBJ2-5,NA,TRBV19,TRBD2,TGTGCCAGTAGTACCTCCGGGACTAGCGGTCAGAAGACCCAGTACTTC,CASSTSGTSGQKTQYF